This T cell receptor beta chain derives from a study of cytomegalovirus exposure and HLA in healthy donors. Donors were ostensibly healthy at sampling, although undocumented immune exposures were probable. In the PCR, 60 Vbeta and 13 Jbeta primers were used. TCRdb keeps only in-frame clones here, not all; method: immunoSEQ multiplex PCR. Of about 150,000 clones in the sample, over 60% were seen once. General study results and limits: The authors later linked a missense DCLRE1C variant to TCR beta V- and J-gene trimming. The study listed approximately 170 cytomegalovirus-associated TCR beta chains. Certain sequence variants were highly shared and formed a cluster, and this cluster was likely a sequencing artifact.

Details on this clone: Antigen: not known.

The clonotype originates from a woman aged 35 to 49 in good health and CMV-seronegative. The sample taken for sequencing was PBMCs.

CDR3 in DNA: TGTGCCAGCAGTGCCTTCGGGACAGTTTCCTATGGCTACACCTTC. It translates to CASSAFGTVSYGYTF. The rearrangement joins TRBV6-1 to TRBJ1-2, with 7 bases lining up with TRBD1. The germline V gene has CDR1 MNHNS and CDR2 SASEGT. Trimming took 4 bases from V and 4 from J; bases not matched to a gene: 9. CDR3 length: 15 residues.